Presented here are 20 T cell receptor beta chains from one specimen sequenced in a study of T-cell reconstitution after alpha-beta-depleted transplantation in children. Unique molecular identifiers were incorporated into the prepared TCRbeta library. TCRdb reprocessed the PCR reads with MiXCR, giving one entry per CDR3 protein. The sample gives a few hundred thousand distinct CDR3 sequences, 9% to 12% of which show up once; 2% to 3% is in the top ten. The specimen was PBMCs from the stem cell graft donor, collected from the stem cell graft. The receptor source for this set is a human donor who donated a stem cell graft to a child with acute lymphoblastic leukemia.

This clonotype has a handful of counts. J is TRBJ2-1 and V is TRBV5-1; 7 nucleotides agree with TRBD2. Germline loops: CDR1 SGHRS, CDR2 YFSETQ. V dropped 4 bases and J dropped 5; count of bases not matched to a gene: 9. CDR3 length: 15 residues. CDR3 DNA: TGCGCCAGCAGCGTAGCGGGCCAGGGTAACAATGAGCAGTTCTTC. Residues: CASSVAGQGNNEQFF.

This clonotype was seen a handful of times. The chain uses TRBV20-1 and TRBJ2-3; 9 positions agree with TRBD2. Trimming removed 3 bases from V and 3 bases from J; junction bases left unmatched: 7. The CDR3 consists of 15 residues. Germline assignment: CDR1 DFQATT and CDR2 SNEGSKA (reference sequence). The DNA for the CDR3 is TGCAGTGCTAGGGTAGCGGGAGAAGGAACAGATACGCAGTATTTT. Translated: CSARVAGEGTDTQYF.

The sample holds many counts of this clonotype. The chain couples TRBV20-1 to TRBJ2-5; TRBD2 aligns across 9 bases. The junction had 6 bases not matched to a gene; V was cut back by 1 base and J by 6 bases. Germline CDR1 and CDR2: DFQATT and SNEGSKA (reference sequence). This CDR3 region has 14 residues. CDR3 sequence (DNA): TGCAGTGCTAGAGGGCGGGAGGGACGGAAGACCCAGTACTTC. It is translated as CSARGREGRKTQYF.

This clonotype appeared many times. The chain combines TRBV6-5 with TRBJ2-7, with D perhaps TRBD2 (6 bases). CDR1 is MNHEY, CDR2 SVGAGI, per germline. V was pared by 2 bases and J by 6 bases, with 8 bases between. This CDR3 is built from 12 residues. CDR3 sequence (DNA): TGTGCCAGCAGTTACATGGGGGGCGAGCAGTACTTC. Its protein is CASSYMGGEQYF.

This clonotype was found a few times. The J gene is TRBJ1-4, the V gene TRBV12-3 or TRBV12-4; the match to TRBD1 covers 10 bases. The CDR3 covers 16 residues. J gave up 2 bases and V 6 bases, and 6 bases lay outside the gene matches. CDR3: CASRSGTGATNEKLFF. The CDR3 region has the DNA TGTGCCAGCAGGTCCGGGACAGGGGCCACTAATGAAAAACTGTTTTTT.

The rearrangement links TRBV12-3 or TRBV12-4 to TRBJ2-7; 11 bases are shared with TRBD2. CDR3 length equals 15 residues. V lost 1 base, J lost 5 bases, and 4 bases stayed unmatched. CDR3: CASSLVAGGPHEQYF. The CDR3 region has the DNA TGTGCCAGCAGTTTAGTAGCGGGAGGGCCCCACGAGCAGTACTTC.

This chain connects TRBV3-1 to TRBJ2-2, with 7 bases fitting TRBD2. CDR1 and CDR2 from the germline V gene are LGHDT and YNNKEL (reference sequence). The CDR3 spans 15 residues. V trimming: 6 bases; J trimming: 4 bases; junction bases outside the gene matches: 8. The CDR3 loop reads CASSLSGSSTGELFF. CDR3 nucleotides: TGTGCCAGCAGTCTTAGCGGGTCCTCCACCGGGGAGCTGTTTTTT.

The chain links TRBV25-1 to TRBJ2-1; 8 bases are shared with TRBD2. The V segment lost 3 bases and the J segment 6 bases; nucleotides outside the gene matches: 7. CDR1 MGHDK and CDR2 SYGVNS come from the germline V gene. The CDR3 has 15 amino acids. CDR3 amino acids: CASSDAGGSLNEQFF. CDR3 DNA sequence: TGTGCCAGCAGTGATGCGGGAGGTTCTCTCAATGAGCAGTTCTTC. The full variable domain, completed using reference TRBV25-1 and TRBJ2-1, is EADIYQTPRYLVIGTGKKITLECSQTMGHDKMYWYQQDPGMELHLIHYSYGVNSTEKGDLSSESTVSRIRTEHFPLTLESARPSHTSQYLCASSDAGGSLNEQFFGPGTRLTVL.

This clonotype was seen only a few times. The chain employs TRBV27 and TRBJ1-5, with a weak D call TRBD1 (5 bases). From germline, CDR1 is MNHEY and CDR2 SMNVEV (reference sequence). V was trimmed by 2 bases and J by 4 bases, leaving 12 bases between them. This CDR3 is 15 amino acids long. The CDR3 region is CASSLGQGFNQPQHF. CDR3 coding DNA: TGTGCCAGCAGTTTAGGGCAGGGTTTTAATCAGCCCCAGCATTTT.

There are many counts of this clonotype. The V gene is TRBV19, the J gene TRBJ2-1; 9 positions agree with TRBD2. Trimming at V came to 2 bases and at J to 7 bases, leaving 9 bases not matched to a gene. The length of the CDR3 is 16 residues. The germline CDR1 and CDR2 sequences are LNHDA and SQIVND (reference sequence). The CDR3 region is CASSIREAGGRNEQFF. CDR3 sequence (DNA): TGTGCCAGTAGTATACGGGAAGCGGGAGGAAGGAATGAGCAGTTCTTC.

V usage is TRBV5-1 and J usage is TRBJ1-1; TRBD1 might be the D (5 bases). Germline CDR1 is SGHRS and CDR2 is YFSETQ. The CDR3 has 13 residues. Trimming shortened V by 4 bases and J by 5 bases, and 12 bases separated the two germline ends. CDR3 nucleotides: TGCGCCAGCAGCAAATCCAGGGTTACTGAAGCTTTCTTT. It translates to CASSKSRVTEAFF.

The chain recombines TRBV12-3 or TRBV12-4 with TRBJ1-1, with a weak D call TRBD1 (5 bases). V was cut by 6 bases and J by 4 bases, with 18 bases left in between. The CDR3 covers 15 residues. CDR3 in DNA: TGTGCCAGCAGCCCCCTGGGGCCCTGGGGCACTGAAGCTTTCTTT. It specifies CASSPLGPWGTEAFF.

The rearrangement links TRBV18 to TRBJ2-7, with a possible D match to TRBD2 (5 bases). The CDR3 has 15 residues. CDR1 is KGHSH, CDR2 LQKENI, per germline. V gave up 3 bases and J gave up 7 bases, with 19 bases separating them. The CDR3 DNA reads as TGTGCCAGCTCACCCGGACCGGGATGGAGGTATGAGCAGTACTTC. Amino acids: CASSPGPGWRYEQYF.

The sample holds many counts of this clonotype. The chain is built from TRBV20-1 and TRBJ1-5; perhaps TRBD1 as D (5 bases). The CDR3 length is 13 residues. The V gene lost 3 bases and the J gene lost 3 bases, with 9 bases spanning the gap. The germline CDR1 and CDR2 sequences are DFQATT and SNEGSKA (reference sequence). The CDR3 coding sequence is TGCAGTGCTAGCTTCGGGGCCAATCAGCCCCAGCATTTT. It codes for CSASFGANQPQHF.

The table lists this clonotype with a few counts. J is TRBJ2-7 and V is TRBV7-9; 7 nucleotides match TRBD2. This CDR3 contains 12 residues. V was clipped by 8 bases and J by 4 bases; unmatched bases: 5. In germline, CDR1 is SEHNR, CDR2 FQNEAQ (reference sequence). The CDR3 protein is CASRGLVYEQYF. The CDR3 nucleotides are TGTGCCAGCCGAGGACTAGTTTACGAGCAGTACTTC.

The chain couples TRBV6-5 to TRBJ2-3; weak D call: TRBD2 (6 bases). Germline assignment: CDR1 MNHEY and CDR2 SVGAGI. The CDR3 is made up of 16 amino acids. The V gene lost 2 bases and the J gene lost 8 bases, with 20 bases spanning the gap. CDR3 coding DNA: TGTGCCAGCAGTTACGAGGGGCACCCGGGGGTTGTTACGCAGTATTTT. It codes for CASSYEGHPGVVTQYF.

The V call is TRBV24-1, the J call TRBJ1-1, with D possibly matching TRBD1 (5 bases). Trimming cost V 9 bases and J 7 bases, with 20 bases left between them. CDR3 length: 14 amino acids. CDR1 KGHDR and CDR2 SFDVKD come from the germline V gene. The CDR3 here is CATVQGAPTGEAFF. The DNA for the CDR3 is TGTGCCACCGTCCAAGGGGCCCCGACGGGTGAAGCTTTCTTT.

In its sample, this clonotype was seen many times. Compared with germline, one end of the junction differs, possibly owing to a read error. The chain is built from TRBV28 and TRBJ2-7; maybe TRBD1 (7 bases). CDR3 length equals 16 residues. CDR1 is MDHEN and CDR2 is SYDVKM in the germline V gene. The CDR3 DNA reads as TGTGCCAGCAGTATCCCGGGAGAAGGGGGCGCGCATCGACCTAGATTC. Its protein is CASSIPGEGGAHRPRF.

Many counts were recorded for this clonotype. The chain combines TRBV12-3 or TRBV12-4 with TRBJ2-4, with TRBD1 identical over 8 bases. CDR3 length equals 14 residues. With 5 bases clipped from V and 3 bases from J, the junction kept 3 bases outside the gene matches. The CDR3 DNA follows: TGTGCCAGCAGTCGGGACAGGCGCAAAAACATTCAGTACTTC. Encoded protein: CASSRDRRKNIQYF.

J is TRBJ1-3 and V is TRBV7-9, with 8 positions matching TRBD1. Germline CDR1 SEHNR, CDR2 FQNEAQ (reference sequence). Losses at the gene ends were 5 bases for V and 2 bases for J; bases not matched to a gene: 2. CDR3 length: 14 residues. For the CDR3, the DNA is TGTGCCAGCAGCAAGGGACAGGCTGGAAACACCATATATTTT. Residues: CASSKGQAGNTIYF.